This TCR beta chain was sequenced for a study of blood T cell repertoires in COVID-19. Measured with immunoSEQ multiplex PCR; TCRdb has only the in-frame clones, and not every one. Of around 67,000 clones in the sample, more than 70% were seen once. The CDR3 covers 16 residues. Per the germline V gene, CDR1 is LGHDT and CDR2 is YNNKEL (reference sequence). The ends lost 2 bases at V and 1 base at J; junction bases unmatched: 6. Sequences were obtained from peripheral blood. The chain joins TRBV3-1 (or the pseudogene TRBV3-2) to TRBJ2-3; 7 nucleotides line up with TRBD1. The receptor comes from a man aged 45-65 years with active COVID-19. CDR3 sequence: CASSQPTGWGTDTQYF. DNA for the CDR3: TGTGCCAGCAGCCAACCGACAGGGTGGGGCACAGATACGCAGTATTTT.